These T cell receptor beta chains were read from a single sample in a study of blood T cell repertoires in COVID-19. TCRdb's copy holds only in-frame clones and misses some; the assay was immunoSEQ multiplex PCR. Altogether about 390,000 clones are present, approximately 87% being singletons, with the ten largest covering approximately 2.4%. The sequencing sample was made of peripheral blood. The source of these receptors is a woman aged 60 to 75 with COVID-19, enrolled during active disease. The CDR3 runs from the conserved cysteine through the conserved F or W. D genes are given only for firm matches. Where a row states a size, it is once, few, many or the class of an expanded clone; other rows omit it.

>NA|TRBJ2-1|TRBV5-6|NA|15
CASSPRGRGYNEQFF
TGTGCCAGCAGCCCTCGGGGGAGGGGGTACAATGAGCAGTTCTTC
>NA|TRBJ1-2|TRBV19|NA|12
CATYGVAYGYTF
TGTGCCACCTACGGGGTAGCCTATGGCTACACCTTC
>NA|TRBJ2-1|TRBV5-6|NA|15
CASSFSEISYNEQFF
TGTGCCAGCAGCTTCTCTGAGATTTCCTACAATGAGCAGTTCTTC
>TRBD1|TRBJ1-1|TRBV7-2|NA|15
CASSDRGTVNTEAFF
TGTGCCAGCAGCGACCGCGGGACAGTCAACACTGAAGCTTTCTTT
>NA|TRBJ1-3|TRBV2|NA|13
CASSRNARDTIYF
TGTGCCAGCAGCCGAAACGCCCGGGACACCATATATTTT
>TRBD2|TRBJ2-1|TRBV7-8|NA|16
CASSPPGAGVNNEQFF
TGTGCCAGCAGCCCCCCCGGAGCGGGGGTAAACAATGAGCAGTTCTTC
>TRBD1|TRBJ2-5|TRBV19|NA|16
CASSSVSQGAGETQYF
TGTGCCAGTAGCAGCGTATCACAGGGGGCCGGAGAGACCCAGTACTTC
>TRBD1|TRBJ2-7|TRBV7-9|once|14
CASSPLDRVDEQYF
TGTGCCAGCAGCCCTTTGGACAGGGTAGACGAGCAGTACTTC
>NA|TRBJ2-7|TRBV5-8|NA|15
CASSTRRGLIYEQYF
TGTGCCAGCAGCACACGGCGGGGGCTCATCTACGAGCAGTACTTC
>TRBD1|TRBJ2-5|TRBV7-3|NA|14
CASSRDRVEETQYF
TGTGCCAGCAGCAGAGACAGGGTGGAAGAGACCCAGTACTTC
>NA|TRBJ1-1|TRBV5-4|NA|14
CASSPGFVSTEAFF
TGTGCCAGCAGCCCAGGGTTTGTTAGCACTGAAGCTTTCTTT
>NA|TRBJ1-6|TRBV7-9|NA|14
CASTIDSRNSPLHF
TGTGCCAGCACCATCGACAGCCGCAATTCACCCCTCCACTTT
>NA|TRBJ1-5|TRBV2|NA|13
CASSLFSGQPQHF
TGTGCCAGCAGTCTCTTCTCAGGTCAGCCCCAGCATTTT
>TRBD2|TRBJ2-7|TRBV20-1|NA|15
CSASPQRGTTYEQYF
TGCAGTGCTAGTCCACAGCGGGGGACAACCTACGAGCAGTACTTC
>NA|TRBJ1-4|TRBV18|NA|14
CASSPRRTNEKLFF
TGTGCCAGCTCACCGAGGAGAACAAATGAAAAACTGTTTTTT
>NA|TRBJ1-6|TRBV30|NA|15
CAWSGPTRGDSPLHF
TGTGCCTGGAGTGGGCCCACACGGGGGGATTCACCCCTCCACTTT
>NA|TRBJ2-7|TRBV6-5|once|12
CASRDYSYEQYF
TGTGCCAGCAGGGACTACTCCTACGAGCAGTACTTC
>NA|TRBJ2-1|TRBV18|few|14
CASSRGSRDNEQFF
TGTGCCAGCTCACGCGGGTCTCGTGACAATGAGCAGTTCTTC
>NA|TRBJ1-2|TRBV5-4|NA|15
CASSPRGGTHSGYTF
TGTGCCAGCAGCCCCCGGGGAGGGACACACTCTGGCTACACCTTC
>NA|TRBJ1-6|TRBV11-2|NA|15
CASSPRRGNVSPLHF
TGTGCCAGCAGCCCCCGAAGGGGAAATGTTTCACCCCTCCACTTT
>TRBD1|TRBJ1-2|TRBV2|NA|17
CASRQGIWTGKRDGYTF
TGTGCCAGCAGGCAAGGGATCTGGACAGGGAAAAGGGACGGCTACACCTTC
>NA|TRBJ1-3|TRBV2|NA|16
CAVPVGTQRSGNTIYF
TGTGCGGTGCCCGTCGGGACACAAAGATCTGGAAACACCATATATTTT
>NA|TRBJ1-1|TRBV5-1|NA|13
CASYRGEDTEAFF
TGCGCCAGTTATCGGGGGGAGGACACTGAAGCTTTCTTT
>NA|TRBJ1-1|TRBV19|NA|14
CASSMIRGRTEAFF
TGTGCCAGTAGTATGATCAGAGGGCGGACTGAAGCTTTCTTT
>TRBD2|TRBJ2-3|TRBV4-1|once|16
CASSPRLAPLTDTQYF
TGCGCCAGCAGCCCTAGACTAGCGCCTCTCACAGATACGCAGTATTTT
>NA|TRBJ1-5|TRBV5-1|NA|14
CASRIDTGNQPQHF
TGCGCCAGCAGAATTGACACGGGCAATCAGCCCCAGCATTTT
>TRBD2|TRBJ2-7|TRBV30|few|15
CAWSPLAGVSYEQYF
TGTGCCTGGAGTCCCCTGGCGGGGGTCTCCTACGAGCAGTACTTC
>TRBD1|TRBJ2-7|TRBV7-8|NA|15
CASSFADRAGDEQYF
TGTGCCAGCAGCTTTGCGGACAGGGCGGGCGACGAGCAGTACTTC
>NA|TRBJ1-1|TRBV11-2|NA|15
CASSSSRGLNTEAFF
TGTGCCAGCAGCTCAAGCAGAGGGTTGAACACTGAAGCTTTCTTT
>NA|TRBJ2-6|TRBV19|NA|15
CASSLGAAGANVLTF
TGTGCCAGTAGCCTGGGGGCCGCTGGGGCCAACGTCCTGACTTTC
>TRBD1|TRBJ2-6|TRBV5-4|NA|16
CASSWKTGAGANVLTF
TGTGCCAGCAGCTGGAAGACAGGGGCTGGGGCCAACGTCCTGACTTTC
>TRBD1|TRBJ1-5|TRBV18|NA|18
CASSPTLGQGAREQPQHF
TGTGCCAGCTCACCAACATTAGGACAGGGGGCGAGGGAGCAGCCCCAGCATTTT
>NA|TRBJ2-5|TRBV6-6|NA|13
CASSRGAQETQYF
TGTGCCAGCAGTCGGGGAGCCCAAGAGACCCAGTACTTC
>TRBD2|TRBJ2-1|TRBV15|NA|16
CATSRGGLASSNEQFF
TGTGCCACCAGCAGAGGTGGACTAGCTAGTAGTAATGAGCAGTTCTTC
>NA|TRBJ2-5|TRBV13|NA|13
CASSSTTDETQYF
TGTGCCAGCAGCTCGACGACTGATGAGACCCAGTACTTC
>TRBD1|TRBJ1-2|TRBV11-3|NA|15
CASSFSDRANYGYTF
TGTGCCAGCAGCTTCTCAGACAGGGCTAACTATGGCTACACCTTC
>NA|TRBJ1-4|TRBV2|NA|14
CASRLQGFDEKLFF
TGTGCCAGCAGACTACAGGGTTTTGATGAAAAACTGTTTTTT
>NA|TRBJ1-5|TRBV19|NA|16
CASSILPDSSNQPQHF
TGTGCCAGTAGTATCCTCCCCGACAGTAGCAATCAGCCCCAGCATTTT
>NA|TRBJ1-1|TRBV4-1|NA|17
CASSQEIGRGGNTEAFF
TGCGCCAGCAGCCAAGAGATCGGTCGAGGAGGGAACACTGAAGCTTTCTTT
>TRBD2|TRBJ2-1|TRBV11-2|NA|16
CASIGRKAGGYNEQFF
TGTGCCAGCATCGGCCGTAAAGCGGGGGGCTACAATGAGCAGTTCTTC
>NA|TRBJ1-3|TRBV6-5|NA|11
CASTPRGSLYF
TGTGCCAGCACCCCTAGGGGAAGTTTATATTTT
>NA|TRBJ1-6|TRBV19|NA|14
CASSRGTYNSPLHF
TGTGCCAGTAGCAGGGGAACCTATAATTCACCCCTCCACTTT
>TRBD1|TRBJ2-7|TRBV29-1|NA|11
CSVRTGYEQYF
TGCAGCGTTCGGACAGGCTACGAGCAGTACTTC
>TRBD1|TRBJ2-2|TRBV3-1/TRBV3-2|few|18
CASTNDRDRFANTGELFF
TGTGCCAGCACCAATGACCGGGACAGGTTCGCGAACACCGGGGAGCTGTTTTTT
>TRBD2|TRBJ2-3|TRBV11-2|NA|14
CASSSLREGHTQYF
TGTGCCAGCAGCTCACTTAGGGAGGGCCATACGCAGTATTTT
>TRBD2|TRBJ2-3|TRBV4-1|many|16
CASALNPGGRIDTQYF
TGCGCCAGCGCACTTAACCCGGGGGGAAGAATAGATACGCAGTATTTT
>NA|TRBJ1-5|TRBV4-1|NA|16
CASSHDKGVGNQPQHF
TGCGCCAGCAGCCATGATAAGGGGGTAGGCAATCAGCCCCAGCATTTT
>NA|TRBJ1-3|TRBV7-8|NA|17
CASSSVDWATSGNTIYF
TGTGCCAGCAGCTCTGTGGACTGGGCCACCTCTGGAAACACCATATATTTT
>TRBD1|TRBJ1-2|TRBV3-1/TRBV3-2|NA|14
CASSPGQGNYGYTF
TGTGCCAGCAGCCCAGGACAGGGTAACTATGGCTACACCTTC
>NA|TRBJ1-1|TRBV5-1|NA|11
CASSLDFEAFF
TGCGCCAGCAGCTTGGACTTCGAAGCTTTCTTT
>NA|TRBJ1-2|TRBV6-6|NA|16
CASSYWPRDKDYGYTF
TGTGCCAGCAGTTACTGGCCCAGGGACAAAGACTATGGCTACACCTTC
>NA|TRBJ1-2|TRBV5-4|NA|14
CASSLWQGNYGYTF
TGTGCCAGCAGCTTGTGGCAGGGGAACTATGGCTACACCTTC
>NA|TRBJ2-3|TRBV5-4|NA|15
CASTFGQGLTDTQYF
TGTGCCAGCACCTTCGGTCAGGGGTTGACAGATACGCAGTATTTT
>TRBD1|TRBJ1-1|TRBV6-5|NA|14
CASSRTGRDTEAFF
TGTGCCAGCAGCCGGACAGGGAGGGACACTGAAGCTTTCTTT
>TRBD1|TRBJ1-3|TRBV7-8|NA|15
CASSLGTATGNTIYF
TGTGCCAGCAGCTTGGGGACAGCCACTGGAAACACCATATATTTT